The entry below describes one TCR beta chain. What it recognizes is unknown. Stated treatment: approximately 18 received Ad26.COV2.S at low or high dose, single or two shots; 5 received placebo; per-sample allocation not given. Vaccine and placebo recipients were sampled on day 63 after the first injection. The administered vaccine (an Ad26 vector) expressed Wuhan-strain SARS-CoV-2 spike. Germline V gene data show CDR1 as SGDLS and CDR2 as YYNGEE. There are 17 residues in the CDR3. Unmatched junction bases numbered 7, after V lost 0 bases and J lost 6 bases. This entry comes from a study of Ad26.COV2.S vaccination and SARS-CoV-2 variants. General study findings and limits: Ad26.COV2.S recipients had broader spike-specific TCRs (P = 0.0014). Reported findings describe substantial breadth in spike-specific CD8+ and CD4+ T cell responses following vaccination.

Some clones are missing from TCRdb's copy, which holds only in-frame ones; the method was immunoSEQ multiplex PCR. This table has some 390,000 clones, around 91% appearing once. Sequenced here: peripheral blood, sampled in a trial of Ad26.COV2.S vaccine versus placebo. This chain joins TRBV9 and TRBJ2-1; 12 nucleotides match TRBD2. The clonotype comes from a person aged 18-60 years who received the Ad26.COV2.S COVID-19 vaccine or a placebo. This chain's CDR3 is CASSVVASGRGINEQFF. The CDR3 bases are TGTGCCAGCAGCGTAGTGGCTAGCGGGAGGGGTATCAATGAGCAGTTCTTC.